This T cell receptor (beta chain) was sequenced during a study of CDR3 diversity in severe acne. TCRdb called the PCR reads again in MiXCR, with one record for every CDR3 protein. The table records 84,000 or so distinct CDR3 sequences, about half of them present only once. Looked up from germline, CDR1 is LNHDA and CDR2 is SQIVND (reference sequence). This CDR3 comprises 15 residues. V lost 0 bases, J lost 2 bases, and 10 bases lay in between. The sequence was obtained from a male donor in good health, serving as a control. The chain joins TRBV19 to TRBJ1-1; D gene uncertain. The sequencing input was blood. DNA of the CDR3: TGTGCCAGTAGTATAGATCGTCGGGGAAACACTGAAGCTTTCTTT. It specifies CASSIDRRGNTEAFF.